This T cell receptor (beta chain) emerged from a study of neurological immune-mediated disorders (dated by TCRdb to about 2019). Concerning the study at large: The study compared peripheral blood TCR-beta repertoires of HTLV-I-associated myelopathy (HAM/TSP) patients, multiple sclerosis patients and healthy controls using UMI-based sequencing. Of the roughly 68 subjects in the cohort, some 15 were HAM/TSP patients, some 34 were multiple sclerosis patients, and about 20 were healthy controls. The approximately 100 TCR-beta libraries included longitudinal samples, technical triplicates and paired sorted CD4+ and CD8+ T-cell subsets alongside PBMC samples. Each longitudinal HAM/TSP and healthy donor was sampled at 3 time-points spaced at roughly 3-40 month intervals. Overall results and qualifications from the work: Across subjects, expanded clones never shared an identical CDR3 amino acid sequence, which suggests that the TCR-beta repertoires in every group were private. TCR clonal expansion was greatest in HAM/TSP patients and smallest in MS patients, who ranked below even healthy controls.

V trim: 1 base; J trim: 7 bases; unmatched bases: 6. The CDR3 starts with the cysteine, ends with the phenylalanine, and has 16 residues. CDR3 DNA only is kept here, 48 bases in frame from base 1. CDR1 and CDR2 are drawn from the germline V gene: SGDLS, YYNGEE. cDNA was synthesized by template-switch 5'RACE using a primer with a 10-nucleotide random unique molecular identifier that tagged each TCR transcript. Over 160 million TCR-beta sequences, covering 15-18 subjects, were produced in each sequencing run. Total RNA was extracted with the RNeasy kit. Using the KAPA Real-time Library Amplification kit, TCR-beta VDJ regions were amplified with primers for the TCR constant region and the 5'RACE anchor. Sample indexes and Illumina adaptors were added in a first PCR, and a second PCR then increased library yield. After Ampure bead purification, the roughly 650 bp TCR product was size-selected on a 2% E-gel SizeSelection system. Before pooling, library quality was checked on a Bioanalyzer, concentration was measured with Qubit, and libraries were quantified with the Kapa Library Quantification kit. Libraries were sequenced paired-end 2 x 150 bp on an Illumina HiSeq 2500. To increase sequence diversity, roughly 24-32% phiX was spiked into each library pool. Under the source paper's analysis protocol: Quality-filtered reads were processed with the UMI-based MiGEC pipeline, which removed over 75% of raw TCR sequences during error correction. VDJ genes were aligned to IMGT germline references, and clonotypes were defined by unique CDR3 amino acid sequence plus V-J genes. Clonal expansion, Shannon diversity and CDR3 relatedness were evaluated with VDJtools (CalcPairwiseDistances, ClusterSamples), while phylogenetic trees were built in CLCbio workbench. Using coefficient-of-variation modelling across technical triplicates, the study counted a clone as expanded if it had at least 8 unique UMIs. Using fastp trimming at Q25 and MiXCR clonotype assembly, TCRdb reanalyzed the public sequencing data and kept in-frame beta chains. Rows are combined by CDR3 protein, so each entry shows the most common genes and DNA. The V and J calls and clone size come from TCRdb's table, not from the authors' own analysis. The sample table shows over 90,000 distinct CDR3 sequences, and 9.5% to 14% are seen once. Together, the top ten hold about 3.1% of the sample.

What this sample's time point label stands for: longitudinal time-point 3. For the unsorted PBMC libraries, 2 million PBMCs were stored in RNAlater at -80 degrees C until RNA extraction and were used to generate the libraries. Peripheral blood underwent Ficoll-Hypaque density gradient centrifugation to isolate PBMCs, which were then cryopreserved in liquid nitrogen. This clonotype was seen ten or more times. No antigen is known for it. Base qualities are missing; no much larger clone stands one base away. The TCR comes from a female donor with HTLV-1-associated myelopathy (HAM/TSP). The rearranged segments are TRBV9 and TRBJ2-2; 11 central nucleotides agree with TRBD1. Sequencing used PBMCs. In nucleotides, the sequence is TGTGCCAGCAGCGTAAGGGGGACAGGGGGGATCGGGGAGCTGTTTTTT. Its coded protein is CASSVRGTGGIGELFF.